These 22 T cell receptor beta chains were all obtained from the same sample, sequenced in a study of blood T cell repertoires in COVID-19. Clones were read by immunoSEQ multiplex PCR, and TCRdb kept only the in-frame ones, dropping some. In the table there are almost 200,000 clones, about 89% of which are singletons. The source material was PBMCs or T cells enriched from blood (not recorded which). These receptors all come from a woman aged 18-29 years who had recovered from COVID-19.

The CDR3 bases are TGTGCCAGCAGCGTAGAGGTTAGCGGGGACTACGAGCAGTACTTC. It codes for CASSVEVSGDYEQYF. The genes are TRBV9 and TRBJ2-7, with 8 bases matching TRBD2. V shed 0 bases, J shed 3 bases, and the junction held 5 bases outside the gene matches. The CDR3 spans 15 residues. Germline V gene data show CDR1 as SGDLS and CDR2 as YYNGEE.

The chain is built from TRBV28 and TRBJ1-6; a possible D gene is TRBD1 (5 bases). Germline lookup yields CDR1 MDHEN and CDR2 SYDVKM. The length of the CDR3 is 15 residues. V gave up 6 bases and J gave up 9 bases, with 18 bases separating them. The CDR3 DNA follows: TGTGCCAGCAGCAAGATATACGGGGGTGGTTCACCCCTCCACTTT. This gives the protein CASSKIYGGGSPLHF.

The genes are TRBV27 and TRBJ2-1; 7 bases agree with TRBD1. CDR1 MNHEY and CDR2 SMNVEV come from the germline V gene (reference sequence). The CDR3 runs 17 residues. V was pared by 0 bases and J by 3 bases, with 8 bases of the junction left unmatched. The CDR3 sequence: CASSLSNKGGFYNEQFF. DNA for the CDR3: TGTGCCAGCAGTTTATCGAACAAAGGGGGCTTCTACAATGAGCAGTTCTTC.

This rearrangement joins TRBV6-5 to TRBJ1-3; maybe TRBD1 (6 bases). Trimming took 0 bases from V and 0 from J, leaving 9 bases between them. The CDR3 loop spans 16 amino acids. Per germline, CDR1 MNHEY and CDR2 SVGAGI. CDR3 DNA: TGTGCCAGCAGTTACTCACAGGGTTTCTCTGGAAACACCATATATTTT. Protein: CASSYSQGFSGNTIYF.

The chain employs TRBV14 and TRBJ2-4; D unclear. The CDR3 sequence is 16 residues long. Germline assignment: CDR1 SGHDN and CDR2 FVKESK. Trimming shortened V by 1 base and J by 0 bases, and 10 bases separated the two germline ends. In DNA form, the CDR3 reads TGTGCCAGCAGCCAAGTTTCAGACTTAGCCAAAAACATTCAGTACTTC. Translation gives CASSQVSDLAKNIQYF.

This clone occurred a few times. The gene calls are TRBV7-9 and TRBJ1-2; D not resolved. Germline CDR1 is SEHNR and CDR2 is FQNEAQ (reference sequence). Trimming removed 1 base from V and 6 bases from J, with 9 bases in between. The CDR3 is 13 residues long. The CDR3 here is CASSLESVNGYTF. In DNA, the CDR3 is TGTGCCAGCAGCTTAGAGTCAGTAAATGGCTACACCTTC.

The chain combines TRBV3-1 (or the pseudogene TRBV3-2) with TRBJ1-3; D is perhaps TRBD1 (5 bases). The ends were cut back, 0 bases at V and 4 bases at J, with 22 bases in the middle. Germline V lookup: CDR1 LGHDT, CDR2 YNNKEL (reference sequence). The CDR3 is 19 residues long. CDR3 in amino acids: CASSQDRPTGGASGNTIYF. CDR3 nucleotides: TGTGCCAGCAGCCAAGATAGACCTACCGGGGGAGCCTCAGGAAACACCATATATTTT.

This clone was recorded once. The rearrangement joins TRBV27 to TRBJ1-2; TRBD1 matches 11 bases. The CDR3 runs 15 residues. Per the germline V gene, CDR1 is MNHEY and CDR2 is SMNVEV (reference sequence). J lost 5 bases, V lost 5 bases, and 7 bases had no gene match. The CDR3, as DNA: TGTGCCAGCAGTCGTGGGACAGGGGGTGAATATGGCTACACCTTC. It yields the protein CASSRGTGGEYGYTF.

The rearrangement joins TRBV7-7 to TRBJ1-1; D ambiguous. Between the trimmed V and J ends, which lost 5 bases and 3 bases, there was a span of 22 bases. CDR3 length: 17 amino acids. The germline V gene encodes CDR1 SSHAT and CDR2 FNYEAQ (reference sequence). In DNA form, the CDR3 reads TGTGCCAGCAGCCCACTTTATAGGCCCGGGGAGGACACTGAAGCTTTCTTT. It is translated as CASSPLYRPGEDTEAFF.

The J gene is TRBJ2-5, the V gene TRBV5-4; 7 bases agree with TRBD2. Germline CDR1 is SGHNT and CDR2 is YYREEE (reference sequence). There are 15 residues in the CDR3. V was clipped by 2 bases and J by 3 bases; unmatched bases: 7. This chain's CDR3 is CASSFAWGREETQYF. As DNA, the CDR3 is TGTGCCAGCAGCTTCGCTTGGGGGAGGGAAGAGACCCAGTACTTC.

The rearrangement joins TRBV3-1 (or the pseudogene TRBV3-2) to TRBJ2-7; 7 nucleotides line up with TRBD1. In germline, CDR1 is LGHDT, CDR2 YNNKEL (reference sequence). The CDR3 sequence is 14 residues long. The V gene end was trimmed by 3 bases and the J gene end by 7 bases; junction bases not matched to a gene: 9. The CDR3 loop is CASSQFDRAGEQYF. CDR3 nucleotides: TGTGCCAGCAGCCAGTTCGACAGGGCGGGTGAGCAGTACTTC.

Only one count was recorded for this clone. The rearrangement links TRBV4-1 to TRBJ2-1, with 7 bases identical to TRBD2. Germline V gives CDR1 MGHRA, CDR2 YSYEKL. The trim removed 0 bases at V and 2 bases at J, leaving 10 bases unmatched. The CDR3 totals 18 residues. The DNA for the CDR3 is TGCGCCAGCAGCCAAGAGGAGGGAGGGCTAGCCGCCTACAATGAGCAGTTCTTC. This sequence encodes CASSQEEGGLAAYNEQFF.

V is TRBV6-5 and J is TRBJ2-1; D is perhaps TRBD1 (6 bases). CDR3 length: 13 amino acids. The germline V and J ends were trimmed by 5 bases and 14 bases, with 19 bases remaining between them. From germline, CDR1 is MNHEY and CDR2 SVGAGI. In nucleotides, the CDR3 is TGTGCCAGCAGTCTCTCTCCGACAGGCCGGGAGTTCTTC. Encoded protein: CASSLSPTGREFF.

The chain has TRBV19 and TRBJ1-6; D is possibly TRBD1 (5 bases). Deletions cut 5 bases from V and 7 bases from J, with 15 bases between. Germline CDR1 and CDR2: LNHDA and SQIVND (reference sequence). This CDR3 spans 15 amino acids. CDR3 nucleotides: TGTGCCAGTAGTCCTGGGGTGCGGGGGAATTCACCCCTCCACTTT. It encodes CASSPGVRGNSPLHF.

The rearrangement joins TRBV27 to TRBJ2-2; D may be TRBD2 (5 bases). Looked up from germline, CDR1 is MNHEY and CDR2 is SMNVEV (reference sequence). CDR3 size: 15 residues. Deletions cut 7 bases from V and 0 bases from J, with 12 bases between. CDR3 in amino acids: CASIGTRPNTGELFF. The DNA for the CDR3 is TGTGCCAGCATTGGAACTAGGCCGAACACCGGGGAGCTGTTTTTT.

The rearrangement links TRBV28 to TRBJ2-1; 8 bases align to TRBD2. Unmatched junction bases numbered 9, after V lost 2 bases and J lost 0 bases. CDR1 and CDR2 (germline): MDHEN, SYDVKM. The CDR3 is 18 amino acids. CDR3 sequence (DNA): TGTGCCAGCAGTTTAGAGCGGGGGCGGCCTAGCTCCTACAATGAGCAGTTCTTC. This encodes CASSLERGRPSSYNEQFF.

The chain couples TRBV5-6 to TRBJ1-1; D gene unclear. The CDR3 runs 12 residues. V was shortened by 2 bases and J by 4 bases, with 6 bases between the two germline ends. Germline V gene lookup returns CDR1 SGHDT and CDR2 YYEEEE. CDR3 coding DNA: TGTGCCAGCAGCTTTGGCTTCACTGAAGCTTTCTTT. The encoded protein is CASSFGFTEAFF.

The chain couples TRBV23-1 to TRBJ2-7; perhaps TRBD1 as D (6 bases). TRBV23-1 is an open reading frame whose function is uncertain. This CDR3 has 13 amino acids. V lost 7 bases to trimming and J lost 3 bases, with 13 bases between them. The CDR3 here is CASKGTTNYEQYF. CDR3 DNA sequence: TGCGCCAGCAAGGGGACAACGAACTACGAGCAGTACTTC.

The V and J genes are TRBV10-3 and TRBJ1-3, with no clear D. Germline values: CDR1 ENHRY, CDR2 SYGVKD. V shed 3 bases and J shed 7 bases, with 13 bases lying between them. CDR3 length: 14 residues. The chain's CDR3 is CAISDGGYGNTIYF. The CDR3 nucleotides are TGTGCCATCAGTGACGGAGGGTATGGCAACACCATATATTTT.

The chain recombines TRBV7-2 with TRBJ2-5; D gene uncertain. V was shortened by 3 bases and J by 1 base, with 6 bases between the two germline ends. The CDR3 is made up of 13 amino acids. Germline CDR1 is SGHTA and CDR2 is FQGNSA. The CDR3 DNA reads as TGTGCCAGCAGCTTGAACAGCCAAGAGACCCAGTACTTC. It specifies CASSLNSQETQYF.

CDR3 in amino acids: CASSLAGQGTHEQYF. The CDR3 DNA follows: TGCGCCAGCAGCTTAGCGGGACAGGGGACCCACGAGCAGTACTTC. The gene calls are TRBV5-1 and TRBJ2-7; TRBD1 matches 10 bases. Germline assignment: CDR1 SGHRS and CDR2 YFSETQ. Trimming took 2 bases from V and 5 from J; bases not matched to a gene: 7. This CDR3 is 15 amino acids long.

DNA of the CDR3: TGTGCCAGCAGCTTCATTGCGTACGAGCAGTACTTC. It encodes CASSFIAYEQYF. This chain links TRBV7-9 with TRBJ2-7, with D hard to call. This CDR3 spans 12 amino acids. With 3 bases removed from V and 4 bases from J, the gap between germline ends came to 7 bases. Germline lookup yields CDR1 SEHNR and CDR2 FQNEAQ (reference sequence).